A single sample is the source of the 21 T cell receptor beta chains below, sequenced in a study of a mutant IDH1 vaccine in newly diagnosed glioma. Time point specified: week 47, end of study. A single vaccine dose contained 300 ug of mutant IDH1 20-mer peptide, and topical imiquimod was used with it. Data came from immunoSEQ multiplex PCR; TCRdb stores just in-frame clones and leaves some out. The sample consists of approximately 50,000 clones, 76% of them appearing once. Antigens of these TCRs are unknown. This material consisted of PBMCs, taken from a glioma patient whose treatment included an IDH1 peptide vaccine. These receptors were collected from a woman aged 40 to 50 with glioma. Some clones in this sample may be carry-over from other donors' samples.

This clone occurred once. This sequence joins TRBV5-5 and TRBJ1-4; the D is unclear. The CDR3 runs to 15 residues. Germline-derived CDR1 and CDR2 are SGHKS and YYEKEE (reference sequence). V lost 0 bases and J lost 0, with 6 bases in between. CDR3 DNA sequence: TGTGCCAGCAGCTTGGAGATAGCAACTAATGAAAAACTGTTTTTT. It translates to CASSLEIATNEKLFF.

This clone has only one observation. This chain uses TRBV19 with TRBJ2-7, with D possibly matching TRBD2 (6 bases). Trimming removed 5 bases from V and 9 bases from J, with 14 bases in between. Looked up from germline, CDR1 is LNHDA and CDR2 is SQIVND (reference sequence). CDR3 length equals 12 residues. CDR3 sequence (DNA): TGTGCCAGTAGTCCTGGAGGGTCCTGGCAGTACTTC. Its protein is CASSPGGSWQYF.

The chain uses TRBV10-3 and TRBJ1-3, with D unclear. Germline CDR1 and CDR2: ENHRY and SYGVKD. The CDR3 loop spans 14 amino acids. The V and J ends lost 2 bases and 1 base respectively, with 6 bases between them. The CDR3 here is CAISEERSGNTIYF. The CDR3 nucleotides are TGTGCCATCAGTGAGGAGAGGTCTGGAAACACCATATATTTT.

The V gene is TRBV4-2, the J gene TRBJ2-7; 11 nucleotides match TRBD2. J was trimmed by 3 bases and V by 4 bases; bases with no gene match: 11. CDR1 and CDR2 from the germline V gene are LGHNA and YNFKEQ. This CDR3 is built from 17 residues. The CDR3 here is CASSLGGSGLADYEQYF. CDR3 bases: TGTGCCAGCAGCCTGGGGGGGTCGGGACTAGCGGACTACGAGCAGTACTTC.

This clone was detected a few times. The rearrangement joins TRBV6-7 to TRBJ2-5; 10 positions agree with TRBD1. TRBV6-7 is designated an ORF whose function remains uncertain. V lost 2 bases, J lost 3 bases, and 9 bases stayed unmatched. This CDR3 region has 17 residues. CDR3 in amino acids: CASSYGGQGEEEETQYF. The CDR3 nucleotides are TGTGCCAGCAGTTACGGCGGACAGGGGGAAGAGGAAGAGACCCAGTACTTC.

This sequence joins TRBV7-8 and TRBJ2-7; TRBD1 aligns across 8 bases. The V gene's germline CDR1 is SGHVS and CDR2 FQNEAQ. V was pared by 4 bases and J by 6 bases, with 5 bases of the junction left unmatched. The CDR3 totals 13 residues. The CDR3 region is CASSSTGAGEQYF. The CDR3 nucleotides are TGTGCCAGCAGCTCGACAGGGGCGGGCGAGCAGTACTTC.

The V and J genes are TRBV19 and TRBJ1-2; no reliable D call. The CDR3 extends over 15 amino acids. Germline V lookup: CDR1 LNHDA, CDR2 SQIVND (reference sequence). The V end was cut by 2 bases, the J end by 3 bases, with 13 bases between. CDR3 protein: CASSIRSIPHYGYTF. CDR3 nucleotides: TGTGCCAGTAGTATAAGATCGATTCCCCACTATGGCTACACCTTC.

The gene calls are TRBV5-5 and TRBJ2-3; D unresolved. CDR3 length: 13 amino acids. Per germline, CDR1 SGHKS and CDR2 YYEKEE (reference sequence). Between the trimmed V and J ends, which lost 8 bases and 5 bases, there was a span of 15 bases. CDR3 DNA: TGTGCCAGTACTCGACGGATCGAAGATACGCAGTATTTT. It yields the protein CASTRRIEDTQYF.

This chain joins TRBV7-8 and TRBJ1-6; 8 bases align to TRBD1. The CDR3 sequence is 15 residues long. The germline CDR1 and CDR2 sequences are SGHVS and FQNEAQ. V shed 7 bases and J 14 bases; nucleotides not matched to a gene: 16. The CDR3 DNA follows: TGTGCCAGCACCCACCCAGGGGGCTCCCGGGGGACCCTCCACTTT. It codes for CASTHPGGSRGTLHF.

This clone was recorded only once. This may come from a read error, since a much larger clone is one base off. The chain carries TRBV4-1 and TRBJ2-5, with 11 bases aligning to TRBD2. Germline V gene data show CDR1 as MGHRA and CDR2 as YSYEKL. CDR3 size: 15 residues. CDR3 sequence (DNA): TGCGACAGCAGCCAACTAGCGGGGGAGCAAGAGACCCAGTACTTC. Its translation: CDSSQLAGEQETQYF.

This clone was observed a handful of times. The V gene is TRBV6-4, the J gene TRBJ2-3; TRBD2 aligns across 10 bases. V lost 5 bases to trimming and J lost 4 bases; unmatched junction nucleotides: 3. This CDR3 is 14 amino acids long. CDR1 MRHNA and CDR2 SNTAGT come from the germline V gene. CDR3 coding DNA: TGTGCCAGCAGTAGCGGGGGGGGCGCAGATACGCAGTATTTT. Its translation: CASSSGGGADTQYF.

The chain has TRBV6-6 and TRBJ1-1, with 8 bases aligning to TRBD1. CDR3 size: 16 residues. J was trimmed by 3 bases and V by 0 bases; bases with no gene match: 6. Germline lookup yields CDR1 MNHNY and CDR2 SVGAGI (reference sequence). The CDR3 is CASSYSRTGRDTEAFF. CDR3 sequence (DNA): TGTGCCAGCAGTTACTCCCGGACAGGGAGAGACACTGAAGCTTTCTTT.

This clone came up a few times. The V and J genes are TRBV7-2 and TRBJ2-7, with 7 positions matching TRBD2. The CDR3 consists of 15 residues. With V trimmed by 5 bases and J by 2 bases, 9 bases remained unmatched. Germline loops: CDR1 SGHTA, CDR2 FQGNSA. Written as DNA, the CDR3 is TGTGCCAGCAGCCCGACCCCCGGGACTACCTACGAGCAGTACTTC. It encodes CASSPTPGTTYEQYF.

This clone was seen more than once but under ten times. The V and J genes are TRBV5-6 and TRBJ1-4; possible D gene TRBD1, 5 bases. Trimming took 3 bases from V and 8 from J, leaving 14 bases between them. Per the germline V gene, CDR1 is SGHDT and CDR2 is YYEEEE. This CDR3 comprises 14 residues. The CDR3 nucleotides are TGTGCCAGCAGCTCAGGAGGGGACTTAGAAAAACTGTTTTTT. It encodes CASSSGGDLEKLFF.

This clone showed up just a few times. CDR3 residues: CASSRAGDTHYGYTF. CDR3 bases: TGCGCCAGCAGCCGAGCAGGGGACACCCACTATGGCTACACCTTC. V usage is TRBV4-3 and J usage is TRBJ1-2, with a weak D call TRBD1 (6 bases). Germline loops: CDR1 LGHNA, CDR2 YSLEER. Trimming took off 4 bases at V and 3 bases at J, with 15 bases between the two ends. The CDR3 sequence is 15 residues long.

This clone was detected only a few times. The rearrangement joins TRBV2 to TRBJ1-6; D ambiguous. The CDR3 length is 15 residues. V lost 4 bases to trimming and J lost 10 bases, with 17 bases between them. From germline, CDR1 is SNHLY and CDR2 FYNNEI. This CDR3 is CASSVRSAEDSPLHF. In DNA, the CDR3 is TGTGCCAGCAGTGTTCGGTCAGCCGAAGACTCACCCCTCCACTTT.

This clone appeared a few times. The chain carries TRBV5-1 and TRBJ1-2; 10 bases fit TRBD1. The CDR3 length is 13 residues. CDR1 is SGHRS and CDR2 is YFSETQ in the germline V gene. The V segment lost 5 bases and the J segment 7 bases; nucleotides outside the gene matches: 5. CDR3 sequence reads: CASRDRGFVGYTF. CDR3 nucleotides: TGCGCCAGCAGGGACAGGGGGTTCGTTGGCTACACCTTC.

The chain combines TRBV9 with TRBJ1-1; D remains unclear. V was trimmed by 4 bases and J by 3 bases, leaving 10 bases between them. CDR1 and CDR2 from the germline V gene are SGDLS and YYNGEE. The CDR3 sequence is 13 residues long. In DNA form, the CDR3 reads TGTGCCAGCAGCCCTAACGGGGACACTGAAGCTTTCTTT. Translating it yields CASSPNGDTEAFF.

CDR3: CASSPLDRYYEQYF. The DNA of the CDR3 is TGTGCCAGCAGTCCACTAGACAGGTACTACGAGCAGTACTTC. The chain combines TRBV28 with TRBJ2-5, with D perhaps matching TRBD1 (6 bases). The closer fit of TRBJ2-7 to the DNA end suggests the J call may be wrong. This CDR3 is built from 14 residues. Germline V lookup: CDR1 MDHEN, CDR2 SYDVKM.

J is TRBJ2-1 and V is TRBV2; D uncertain. The CDR3 length is 16 residues. V shed 6 bases and J shed 9 bases, with 24 bases lying between them. The germline CDR1 and CDR2 sequences are SNHLY and FYNNEI. CDR3 region: CASRDMLVIQGLEQFF. The CDR3 DNA sequence: TGTGCCAGCAGGGATATGCTAGTAATCCAAGGGCTTGAGCAGTTCTTC. Filled out from reference TRBV2 and TRBJ2-1, the complete variable domain reads EPEVTQTPSHQVTQMGQEVILRCVPISNHLYFYWYRQILGQKVEFLVSFYNNEISEKSEIFDDQFSVERPDGSNFTLKIRSTKLEDSAMYFCASRDMLVIQGLEQFFGPGTRLTVL.

This chain links TRBV9 with TRBJ1-1, with 11 bases matching TRBD1. CDR3 length: 15 residues. The V gene end was trimmed by 4 bases and the J gene end by 4 bases; junction bases not matched to a gene: 6. CDR1 and CDR2 (germline): SGDLS, YYNGEE. The CDR3 spells CASSPLGTGGTEAFF. The CDR3 DNA follows: TGTGCCAGCAGCCCCCTGGGGACAGGGGGCACTGAAGCTTTCTTT.